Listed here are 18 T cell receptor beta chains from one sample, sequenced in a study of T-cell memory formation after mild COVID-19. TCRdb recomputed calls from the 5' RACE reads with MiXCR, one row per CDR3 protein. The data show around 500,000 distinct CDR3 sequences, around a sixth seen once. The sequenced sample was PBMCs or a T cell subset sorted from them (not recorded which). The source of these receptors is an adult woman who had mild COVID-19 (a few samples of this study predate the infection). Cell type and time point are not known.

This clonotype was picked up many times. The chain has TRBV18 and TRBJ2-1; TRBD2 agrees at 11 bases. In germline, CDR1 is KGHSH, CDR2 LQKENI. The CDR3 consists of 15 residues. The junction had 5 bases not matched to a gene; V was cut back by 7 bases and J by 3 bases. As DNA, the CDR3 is TGTGCCAGCTTCTCCGGGACTAGCGGCTACAATGAGCAGTTCTTC. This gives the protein CASFSGTSGYNEQFF.

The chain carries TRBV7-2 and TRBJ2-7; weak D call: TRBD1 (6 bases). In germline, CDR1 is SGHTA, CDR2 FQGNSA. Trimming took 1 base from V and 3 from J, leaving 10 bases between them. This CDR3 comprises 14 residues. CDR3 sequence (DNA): TGTGCCAGCAGCTTAGGTGGACAGTTCTACGAGCAGTACTTC. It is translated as CASSLGGQFYEQYF.

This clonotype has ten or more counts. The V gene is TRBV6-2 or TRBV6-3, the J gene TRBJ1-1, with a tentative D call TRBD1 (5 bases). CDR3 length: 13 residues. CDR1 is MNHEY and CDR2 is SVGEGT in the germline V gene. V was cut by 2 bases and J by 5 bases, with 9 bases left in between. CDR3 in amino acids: CASSYEGRTEAFF. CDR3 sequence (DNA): TGTGCCAGCAGTTACGAGGGGAGGACTGAAGCTTTCTTT.

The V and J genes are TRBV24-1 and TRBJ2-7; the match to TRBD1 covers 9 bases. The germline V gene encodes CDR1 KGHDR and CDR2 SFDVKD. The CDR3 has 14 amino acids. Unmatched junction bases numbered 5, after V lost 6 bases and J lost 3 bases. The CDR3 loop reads CATSRTGVDYEQYF. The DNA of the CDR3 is TGTGCCACCAGTCGGACAGGGGTAGACTACGAGCAGTACTTC.

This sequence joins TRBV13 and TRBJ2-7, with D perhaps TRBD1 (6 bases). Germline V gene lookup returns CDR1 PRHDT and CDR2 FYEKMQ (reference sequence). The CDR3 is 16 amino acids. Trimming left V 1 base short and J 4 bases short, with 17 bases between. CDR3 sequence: CASSLVSGDFGYEQYF. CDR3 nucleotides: TGTGCCAGCAGCTTAGTGTCAGGGGATTTCGGTTACGAGCAGTACTTC.

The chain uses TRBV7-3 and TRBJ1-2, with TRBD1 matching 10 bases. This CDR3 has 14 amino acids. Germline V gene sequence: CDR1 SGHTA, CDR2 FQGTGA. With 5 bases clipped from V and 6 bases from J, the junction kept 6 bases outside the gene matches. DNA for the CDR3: TGTGCCAGCAGCCACTCCGGGACAGGGGATGGCTACACCTTC. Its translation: CASSHSGTGDGYTF. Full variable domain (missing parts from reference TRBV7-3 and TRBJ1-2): GAGVSQTPSNKVTEKGKYVELRCDPISGHTALYWYRQSLGQGPEFLIYFQGTGAADDSGLPNDRFFAVRPEGSVSTLKIQRTERGDSAVYLCASSHSGTGDGYTFGSGTRLTVV.

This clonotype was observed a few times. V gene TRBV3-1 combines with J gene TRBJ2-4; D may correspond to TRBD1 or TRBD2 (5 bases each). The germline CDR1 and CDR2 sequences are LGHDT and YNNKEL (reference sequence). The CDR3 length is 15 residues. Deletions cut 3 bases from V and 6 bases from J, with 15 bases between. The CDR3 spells CASSQLGVERNIQYF. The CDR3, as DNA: TGTGCCAGCAGCCAGTTGGGGGTGGAAAGAAACATTCAGTACTTC.

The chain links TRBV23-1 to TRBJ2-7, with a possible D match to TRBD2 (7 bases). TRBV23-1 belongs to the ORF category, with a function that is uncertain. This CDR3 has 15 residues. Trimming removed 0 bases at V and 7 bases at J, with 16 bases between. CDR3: CASSQSVGRGMEQYF. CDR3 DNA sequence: TGCGCCAGCAGTCAATCCGTGGGGAGGGGGATGGAGCAGTACTTC.

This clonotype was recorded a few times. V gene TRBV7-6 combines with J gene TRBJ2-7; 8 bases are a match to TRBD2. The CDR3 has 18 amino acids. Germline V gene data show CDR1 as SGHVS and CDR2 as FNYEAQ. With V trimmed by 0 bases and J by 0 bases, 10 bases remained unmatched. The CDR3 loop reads CASSLAGSASGFSYEQYF. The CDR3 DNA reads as TGTGCCAGCAGCTTAGCTGGGTCGGCTAGCGGGTTCTCCTACGAGCAGTACTTC.

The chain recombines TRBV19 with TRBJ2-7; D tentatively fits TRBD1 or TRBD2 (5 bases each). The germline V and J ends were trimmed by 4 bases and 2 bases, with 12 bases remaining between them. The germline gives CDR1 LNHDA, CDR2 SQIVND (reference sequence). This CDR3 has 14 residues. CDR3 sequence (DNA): TGTGCCAGTAGTACCTCCCGGGGCCCCTACGAGCAGTACTTC. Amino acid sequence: CASSTSRGPYEQYF.

In DNA, the CDR3 is TGTGCCAGCAGCGACGCGGCGGGGGTATACAATGAGCAGTTCTTC. Translating gives CASSDAAGVYNEQFF. This chain links TRBV9 with TRBJ2-1; 7 nucleotides match TRBD2. The V gene's germline CDR1 is SGDLS and CDR2 YYNGEE. This CDR3 has 15 residues. V lost 3 bases, J lost 4 bases, and 7 bases stayed unmatched.

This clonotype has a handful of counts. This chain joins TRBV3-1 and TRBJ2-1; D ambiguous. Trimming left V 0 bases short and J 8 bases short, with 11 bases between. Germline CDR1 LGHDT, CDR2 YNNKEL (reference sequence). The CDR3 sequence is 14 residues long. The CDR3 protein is CASSQETLSDEQFF. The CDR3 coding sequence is TGTGCCAGCAGCCAAGAAACACTCTCGGATGAGCAGTTCTTC.

This chain's CDR3 is CSARAPAGARETQYF. The CDR3 nucleotides are TGCAGTGCTAGAGCCCCAGCGGGAGCGCGAGAGACCCAGTACTTC. The chain carries TRBV20-1 and TRBJ2-5; 8 bases match TRBD2. Germline CDR1 DFQATT, CDR2 SNEGSKA (reference sequence). Germline trimming cut 1 base from V and 4 bases from J; bases unmatched to any gene: 8. The CDR3 runs 15 residues.

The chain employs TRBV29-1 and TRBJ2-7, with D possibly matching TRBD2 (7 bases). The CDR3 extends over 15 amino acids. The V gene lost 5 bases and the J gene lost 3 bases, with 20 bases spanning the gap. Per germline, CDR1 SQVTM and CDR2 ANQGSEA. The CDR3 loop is CSVLSGVRGLYEQYF. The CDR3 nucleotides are TGCAGCGTTCTCTCTGGTGTGCGGGGGCTCTACGAGCAGTACTTC.

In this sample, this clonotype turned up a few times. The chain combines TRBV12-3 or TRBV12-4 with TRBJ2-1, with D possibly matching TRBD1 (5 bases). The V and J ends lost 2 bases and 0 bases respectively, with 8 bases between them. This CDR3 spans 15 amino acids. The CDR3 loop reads CASSLQGSSYNEQFF. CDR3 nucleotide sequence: TGTGCCAGCAGTTTACAGGGAAGCTCCTACAATGAGCAGTTCTTC.

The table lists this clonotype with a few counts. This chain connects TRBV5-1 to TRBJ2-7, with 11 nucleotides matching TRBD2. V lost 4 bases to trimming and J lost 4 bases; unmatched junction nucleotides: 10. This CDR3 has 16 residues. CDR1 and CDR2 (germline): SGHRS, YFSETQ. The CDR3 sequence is CASSRNPSGGSYEQYF. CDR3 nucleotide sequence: TGCGCCAGCAGCCGGAATCCTAGCGGGGGGTCTTACGAGCAGTACTTC.

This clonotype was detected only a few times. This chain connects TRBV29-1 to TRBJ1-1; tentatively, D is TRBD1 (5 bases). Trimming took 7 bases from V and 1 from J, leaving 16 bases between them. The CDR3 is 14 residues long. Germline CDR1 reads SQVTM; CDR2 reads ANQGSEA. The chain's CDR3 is CSAGSRRANTEAFF. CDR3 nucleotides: TGCAGCGCCGGTAGTCGCAGGGCGAACACTGAAGCTTTCTTT. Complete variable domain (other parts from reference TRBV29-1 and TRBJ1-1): SAVISQKPSRDICQRGTSLTIQCQVDSQVTMMFWYRQQPGQSLTLIATANQGSEATYESGFVIDKFPISRPNLTFSTLTVSNMSPEDSSIYLCSAGSRRANTEAFFGQGTRLTVV.

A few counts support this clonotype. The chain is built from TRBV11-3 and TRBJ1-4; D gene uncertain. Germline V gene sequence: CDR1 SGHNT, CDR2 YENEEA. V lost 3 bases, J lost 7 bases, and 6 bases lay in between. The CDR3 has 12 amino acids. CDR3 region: CASSLDGEKLFF. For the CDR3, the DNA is TGTGCCAGCAGCTTGGATGGTGAAAAACTGTTTTTT.